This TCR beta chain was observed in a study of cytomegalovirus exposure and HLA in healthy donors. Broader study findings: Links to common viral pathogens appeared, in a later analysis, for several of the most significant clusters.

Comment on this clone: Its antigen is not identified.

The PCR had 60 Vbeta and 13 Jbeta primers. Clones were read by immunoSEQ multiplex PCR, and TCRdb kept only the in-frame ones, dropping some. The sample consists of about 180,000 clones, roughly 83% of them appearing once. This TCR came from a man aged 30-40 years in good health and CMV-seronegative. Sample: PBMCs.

As DNA, the CDR3 is TGCAGTGCTAGACCCAGGGAGACCCAGTACTTC. It yields the protein CSARPRETQYF. The rearrangement joins TRBV20-1 to TRBJ2-5, with no clear D. From germline, CDR1 is DFQATT and CDR2 SNEGSKA (reference sequence). V shed 2 bases and J shed 5 bases, with 6 bases lying between them. This CDR3 comprises 11 residues.